These 24 T cell receptor beta chains share one sample of origin, sequenced in a study of T cells expressing NK-cell markers. TCRdb re-called the 5' RACE reads; one entry per CDR3 protein, DNA not given. The repertoire table contains roughly 430,000 distinct CDR3 sequences. Sequenced sample: blood T cells: a sorted CD56 or NKG2C T cell subset, CD4+ or CD8+ T cells, or bulk PBMC T cells (not recorded which). All receptors derive from a woman aged 18 to 75 in good health.

J is TRBJ2-1 and V is TRBV15; no DNA is available, so the TRBD2 call from TCRdb remains unchecked. CDR1 is LNHNV, CDR2 YYDKDF, per germline (reference sequence). The CDR3 runs to 16 residues. This chain's CDR3 is CATSSRDSSSYNEQFF.

The chain carries TRBV5-1 and TRBJ2-3; lacking DNA, the TRBD1 call made by TCRdb goes unchecked. Germline CDR1 SGHRS, CDR2 YFSETQ. The CDR3 totals 14 residues. This chain's CDR3 is CASSNGGPDGTQYF.

The V gene is TRBV10-3, the J gene TRBJ2-2; TCRdb names TRBD1, which stays unverified in the absence of DNA. The germline CDR1 and CDR2 sequences are ENHRY and SYGVKD. The CDR3 has 14 amino acids. CDR3: CAIGDIPNTGELFF.

The chain is built from TRBV5-1 and TRBJ2-7; TCRdb designates TRBD1, a call that cannot be tested without DNA. The CDR3 runs to 13 residues. Germline CDR1 SGHRS, CDR2 YFSETQ. The CDR3 loop reads CASSLVEGREQYF.

CDR3 region: CASSLAGTGYGYTF. This chain links TRBV7-2 with TRBJ1-2; the TRBD1 assignment by TCRdb is unverifiable without DNA. CDR3 length: 14 residues. Germline V lookup: CDR1 SGHTA, CDR2 FQGNSA.

J is TRBJ2-5 and V is TRBV24-1; lacking DNA, the TRBD1 call made by TCRdb goes unchecked. Looked up from germline, CDR1 is KGHDR and CDR2 is SFDVKD. The CDR3 spans 16 residues. The CDR3 loop reads CATSDPLTPTQETQYF.

CDR3 loop: CSARDLSFNTDTQYF. The gene calls are TRBV20-1 and TRBJ2-3. This CDR3 has 15 amino acids. The germline V gene has CDR1 DFQATT and CDR2 SNEGSKA (reference sequence).

The CDR3 sequence: CASSQTSDNQPQHF. The rearrangement links TRBV4-2 to TRBJ1-5. The germline V gene encodes CDR1 LGHNA and CDR2 YNFKEQ. There are 14 residues in the CDR3.

The V gene is TRBV29-1, the J gene TRBJ2-5. The CDR3 loop spans 11 amino acids. Germline V CDR1 and CDR2: SQVTM, ANQGSEA. CDR3 sequence reads: CSPGDPETQYF.

The V call is TRBV2, the J call TRBJ1-2. CDR1 is SNHLY, CDR2 FYNNEI, per germline. CDR3 length: 12 amino acids. The CDR3: CASVTLNYGYTF.

The V gene is TRBV28, the J gene TRBJ2-6; TCRdb's D call of TRBD1 is untestable without DNA. The V gene's germline CDR1 is MDHEN and CDR2 SYDVKM. The CDR3 is 18 residues long. The CDR3 loop is CASSFLGTGGGGANVLTF.

The chain couples TRBV7-2 to TRBJ2-2; the D call from TCRdb, TRBD1, cannot be confirmed without DNA. CDR3 length: 13 residues. The germline V gene has CDR1 SGHTA and CDR2 FQGNSA. This CDR3 is CASSPGQFRELFF.

The chain joins TRBV20-1 to TRBJ1-1; no DNA is available, so the TRBD1 call from TCRdb remains unchecked. Germline assignment: CDR1 DFQATT and CDR2 SNEGSKA (reference sequence). This CDR3 has 13 residues. The CDR3 here is CSAAIKPGTEAFF.

V usage is TRBV12-3 or TRBV12-4 and J usage is TRBJ2-3; the TCRdb call, TRBD1, lacks DNA for checking. The CDR3 runs 14 residues. The CDR3 sequence is CASGRTRSTDTQYF.

The chain carries TRBV6-1 and TRBJ1-1. The CDR3 length is 14 residues. Germline-derived CDR1 and CDR2 are MNHNS and SASEGT. CDR3 sequence reads: CASTLVTMNTEAFF.

The chain combines TRBV21-1 with TRBJ2-1; absent DNA, TCRdb's TRBD2 call cannot be checked. TRBV21-1 is listed as a pseudogene. The CDR3 covers 12 residues. CDR3 sequence: CASRAPYNEQFF.

This rearrangement joins TRBV3-1 to TRBJ1-5. The CDR3 is made up of 15 amino acids. Germline loops: CDR1 LGHDT, CDR2 YNNKEL (reference sequence). Here the CDR3 reads CASSQRGISNQPQHF.

This chain connects TRBV9 to TRBJ1-1. The CDR3 length is 13 residues. Germline assignment: CDR1 SGDLS and CDR2 YYNGEE. CDR3 sequence: CASSVVLGSEAFF.

The chain recombines TRBV27 with TRBJ2-3; TCRdb designates TRBD2, a call that cannot be tested without DNA. The CDR3 has 16 amino acids. Per the germline V gene, CDR1 is MNHEY and CDR2 is SMNVEV (reference sequence). The CDR3 reads CASSLYVAGGTDTQYF.

V is TRBV6-1 and J is TRBJ2-1; no DNA is available, so the TRBD1 call from TCRdb remains unchecked. Per germline, CDR1 MNHNS and CDR2 SASEGT. This CDR3 has 17 amino acids. CDR3 amino acids: CASSAYRAGAAYNEQFF.

The J gene is TRBJ2-5, the V gene TRBV28; TCRdb's D call of TRBD2 is untestable without DNA. CDR1 is MDHEN, CDR2 SYDVKM, per germline. This CDR3 is 14 amino acids long. The CDR3 spells CAHTSGRAYETQYF. The variable domain in full, completed from reference TRBV28 and TRBJ2-5, reads DVKVTQSSRYLVKRTGEKVFLECVQDMDHENMFWYRQDPGLGLRLIYFSYDVKMKEKGDIPEGYSVSREKKERFSLILESASTNQTSMYLCAHTSGRAYETQYFGPGTRLLVL.

The V gene is TRBV29-1, the J gene TRBJ2-7; checking the TCRdb D call of TRBD2 is not possible without DNA. This CDR3 contains 12 residues. Germline V CDR1 and CDR2: SQVTM, ANQGSEA. The CDR3 here is CSVEDLGREQYF.

J is TRBJ2-3 and V is TRBV2; the D call of TRBD2 rests on TCRdb alone, since no DNA is present to check it. CDR3 length: 19 amino acids. Looked up from germline, CDR1 is SNHLY and CDR2 is FYNNEI. The CDR3 spells CASSEQMPRLAGVTDTQYF.

The V gene is TRBV27, the J gene TRBJ2-5; TCRdb picks TRBD2, but there is no DNA to check that call. The CDR3 loop spans 14 amino acids. Germline V gene data show CDR1 as MNHEY and CDR2 as SMNVEV (reference sequence). The CDR3 sequence is CASRSGLVRETQYF.